The 9 T cell receptor beta chains in this list originate from one sample, sequenced in a study of shared clonotypes between healthy human individuals. Naive-designated CD8 cells lacked CD45RO, were positively enriched for CCR7, and omitted terminally differentiated effector memory CD45RA+ cells. Some clones are missing from TCRdb's copy, which holds only in-frame ones; the method was immunoSEQ multiplex PCR. Of around 2,000,000 clones detected, roughly 91% appear once; the ten largest clones hold 1.5% to 2%. Sequencing input: naive CD8+ T cells from PBMCs. Source of these receptors: a man younger than 30 in good health. Some clones in this sample may be carry-over from other donors' samples.

This chain links TRBV19 with TRBJ1-1; D remains unclear. CDR1 is LNHDA and CDR2 is SQIVND in the germline V gene (reference sequence). Trimming shortened V by 5 bases and J by 4 bases, and 11 bases separated the two germline ends. The CDR3 contains 13 residues. In DNA, the CDR3 is TGTGCCAGTAGTTTTGGTCAATTCACTGAAGCTTTCTTT. Amino acids: CASSFGQFTEAFF.

This rearrangement joins TRBV6-1 to TRBJ2-4; D is perhaps TRBD1 (6 bases). V was clipped by 6 bases and J by 8 bases, with 14 bases between them. The CDR3 consists of 13 residues. Germline lookup yields CDR1 MNHNS and CDR2 SASEGT. In DNA, the CDR3 is TGTGCCAGCAGGGCAGGGGTTAGAGACATTCAGTACTTC. As protein: CASRAGVRDIQYF.

This sequence joins TRBV27 and TRBJ1-1; 8 bases fit TRBD1. The germline V gene has CDR1 MNHEY and CDR2 SMNVEV (reference sequence). CDR3 length: 16 residues. V trimming: 0 bases; J trimming: 3 bases; junction bases outside the gene matches: 6. The CDR3 DNA follows: TGTGCCAGCAGTTTATCCCCAGGGGGCGCGGACACTGAAGCTTTCTTT. Translated, it gives CASSLSPGGADTEAFF.

The chain joins TRBV6-5 to TRBJ1-5; D uncertain. The length of the CDR3 is 15 residues. V was cut by 7 bases and J by 3 bases, with 16 bases left in between. Germline CDR1 MNHEY, CDR2 SVGAGI. CDR3 DNA sequence: TGTGCCAGCAAAACCAGCACACACCCCAATCAGCCCCAGCATTTT. This translates into CASKTSTHPNQPQHF.

A word on this clone: The sample has other DNA sequences that encode this CDR3 too. This sequence joins TRBV29-1 and TRBJ1-2; possible D gene TRBD1, 5 bases. Germline V CDR1 and CDR2: SQVTM, ANQGSEA. With 6 bases removed from V and 2 bases from J, the gap between germline ends came to 7 bases. The CDR3 has 11 amino acids. This CDR3 is CSVDSNYGYTF. The CDR3 DNA is TGCAGCGTAGACAGCAACTATGGCTACACCTTC.

The chain couples TRBV11-2 to TRBJ2-1; possibly TRBD1 or TRBD2 for D (5 bases each). The V gene lost 1 base and the J gene lost 10 bases, with 11 bases spanning the gap. Germline V gene lookup returns CDR1 SGHAT and CDR2 FQNNGV. This CDR3 has 13 residues. The CDR3 protein is CASSLVRGWEQFF. The DNA of the CDR3 is TGTGCCAGCAGCTTAGTGAGGGGCTGGGAGCAGTTCTTC.

The rearrangement links TRBV7-8 to TRBJ1-4; a weak D match, TRBD1 (5 bases). Trimming left V 0 bases short and J 8 bases short, with 13 bases between. The CDR3 totals 15 residues. Germline values: CDR1 SGHVS, CDR2 FQNEAQ. The DNA for the CDR3 is TGTGCCAGCAGCTTAGCGCTGGGGGAGAAAGAAAAACTGTTTTTT. As protein: CASSLALGEKEKLFF.

Regarding this clone: Other DNA sequences in the same sample also yield this CDR3. The rearrangement links TRBV9 to TRBJ1-1; D is uncertain. Germline values: CDR1 SGDLS, CDR2 YYNGEE. Trimming removed 0 bases from V and 3 bases from J, with 6 bases in between. The CDR3 length is 13 residues. Written as DNA, the CDR3 is TGTGCCAGCAGCGTAGAGGGAGACACTGAAGCTTTCTTT. It encodes CASSVEGDTEAFF. Full variable domain (rest looked up from reference TRBV9 and TRBJ1-1): DSGVTQTPKHLITATGQRVTLRCSPRSGDLSVYWYQQSLDQGLQFLIQYYNGEERAKGNILERFSAQQFPDLHSELNLSSLELGDSALYFCASSVEGDTEAFFGQGTRLTVV.

Concerning this clone itself: At one end the junction does not follow the germline gene, possibly because of a read error. This sequence joins TRBV29-1 and TRBJ2-3; maybe TRBD2 (6 bases). This CDR3 is built from 15 residues. Germline lookup yields CDR1 SQVTM and CDR2 ANQGSEA. CDR3 in DNA: TGCAGCCTTGAAGGAGGGACGGAGGAGCCAGATACGCAGTATTTT. Translation: CSLEGGTEEPDTQYF.